This T cell receptor beta chain was identified during a study of blood T cell repertoires in COVID-19. As for the study in general: Some COVID-19 samples were acute and others convalescent; all came from the United States, Italy and Spain. In each case, the material was cDNA or gDNA derived from T cells, B-cell-depleted T cells, or PBMCs.

Original processing methods: Reference gene primer amplification in the assay estimated nucleated cell counts. Assay used: immunoSEQ multiplex PCR; TCRdb lists only in-frame clones, some missing. V, J and clone size derive from that table, while D and trimming were established from the DNA sequence. The table has 100,000 or so clones, about four fifths seen once. The CDR3 consists of 16 residues. The V gene's germline CDR1 is SGHRS and CDR2 YFSETQ. V was clipped by 0 bases and J by 3 bases; unmatched bases: 5. This chain joins TRBV5-1 and TRBJ2-1; 8 bases map to TRBD2. The sequence was collected from a woman of 80 years or more with acute or convalescent COVID-19. Material: peripheral blood. Here the CDR3 DNA reads TGCGCCAGCAGCTTGGTCGCGGGAGGTGGCTACAATGAGCAGTTCTTC. Amino acid sequence: CASSLVAGGGYNEQFF.